This T cell receptor (beta chain) was captured in a study of cytomegalovirus exposure and HLA in healthy donors. Primers: 60 Vbeta forward and 13 Jbeta reverse. The method was immunoSEQ multiplex PCR; TCRdb's version includes in-frame clones alone and lacks a portion of them. The sample records about 170,000 clones, roughly 80% being singletons. Germline V CDR1 and CDR2: MDHEN, SYDVKM. The CDR3 is 13 amino acids. Trimming left V 2 bases short and J 3 bases short, with 7 bases between. Although they were nominally healthy when sampled, donors likely had unrecorded immune exposures. Study-level findings and limits: The study flagged around 150 TCR beta chains as cytomegalovirus-associated. The CMV antigen specificity of a few CMV-associated chains was confirmed through in vitro analysis.

With regard to this clone: Its antigen remains unidentified. This CDR3 is also generated by other DNA sequences in the sample.

The sequence came from a girl aged 2-9 years in good health and CMV-seropositive. The V and J genes are TRBV28 and TRBJ2-5; D is possibly TRBD2 (5 bases). Material for sequencing was PBMCs. The CDR3 DNA follows: TGTGCCAGCAGTTTAGGGCGGGAAGAGACCCAGTACTTC. It encodes CASSLGREETQYF.